These T cell receptor beta chains were read from a single sample in a study of OX40 agonist ivuxolimab in advanced cancers. The data were produced by immunoSEQ multiplex PCR, yet TCRdb's version contains in-frame clones alone and is incomplete. The sample lists roughly 65,000 clones, over 80% occurring once. The specimen comprised CD4+ or CD8+ T cells sorted from blood, sampled in a trial of the OX40 agonist ivuxolimab. The receptors here all came from an adult with an advanced solid tumor such as melanoma, head and neck, liver or kidney cancer. Each CDR3 is given with its conserved first and last residue. D genes are given only for firm matches. Not every row has a clone size; where given, it reads once, few, many or a size class.

CDR3nt: TGTGCCAGCAGTCCCACAGGGGCCGGGCAGTACTTC
CDR3aa: CASSPTGAGQYF
d_gene: TRBD1
v_gene: TRBV27
j_gene: TRBJ2-7
abundance: NA

CDR3nt: TGTGCCAGCAGTTTCGGAGGGGCATCCTACAATGAGCAGTTCTTC
CDR3aa: CASSFGGASYNEQFF
d_gene: NA
v_gene: TRBV27
j_gene: TRBJ2-1
abundance: NA

CDR3nt: TGTGCCAGCAGTTACACAGCCACCAATGAAAAACTGTTTTTT
CDR3aa: CASSYTATNEKLFF
d_gene: NA
v_gene: TRBV28
j_gene: TRBJ1-4
abundance: NA

CDR3nt: TGTGCCAGCAGCCGAGGGAGGGGGGCCTACGAGCAGTACTTC
CDR3aa: CASSRGRGAYEQYF
d_gene: NA
v_gene: TRBV11-3
j_gene: TRBJ2-7
abundance: NA

CDR3nt: TGTGCCAGCAGCTCCAGAACAGACAGGGGCACTGAAGCTTTCTTT
CDR3aa: CASSSRTDRGTEAFF
d_gene: TRBD1
v_gene: TRBV7-9
j_gene: TRBJ1-1
abundance: once

CDR3nt: TGTGCCAGCATTAGCGGGAGATGGTCCGGGGAGCTGTTTTTT
CDR3aa: CASISGRWSGELFF
d_gene: TRBD2
v_gene: TRBV6-1
j_gene: TRBJ2-2
abundance: NA

CDR3nt: TGTGCCAGCAGCCAAGATCCGGGACAAAACTCCTACGAGCAGTACTTC
CDR3aa: CASSQDPGQNSYEQYF
d_gene: NA
v_gene: TRBV4-2
j_gene: TRBJ2-7
abundance: few

CDR3nt: TGTGCCAGCAGGCTCCCAGGAGGGGTCGAGGCTTTCTTT
CDR3aa: CASRLPGGVEAFF
d_gene: NA
v_gene: TRBV6-6
j_gene: TRBJ1-1
abundance: NA

CDR3nt: TGTGCCAGCAGCCCAAGCTCCCATAGCAATCAGCCCCAGCATTTT
CDR3aa: CASSPSSHSNQPQHF
d_gene: NA
v_gene: TRBV28
j_gene: TRBJ1-5
abundance: NA

CDR3nt: TGTGCCAGCAGCCAAGGGGCTAGCGGGAGTACGACCCAGTACTTC
CDR3aa: CASSQGASGSTTQYF
d_gene: TRBD2
v_gene: TRBV4-2
j_gene: TRBJ2-5
abundance: NA

CDR3nt: TGTGCCAGCAGCTGGGGGACAGGGGATGGCTACACCTTC
CDR3aa: CASSWGTGDGYTF
d_gene: TRBD1
v_gene: TRBV5-4
j_gene: TRBJ1-2
abundance: once

CDR3nt: TGTGCCAGCAGCTTAAATCCGGGGGCCGGGGAGCTGTTTTTT
CDR3aa: CASSLNPGAGELFF
d_gene: NA
v_gene: TRBV7-9
j_gene: TRBJ2-2
abundance: NA

CDR3nt: TGTGCCAGCAGCATAGCGGGAGGGCCTTCTGAGCAGTTCTTC
CDR3aa: CASSIAGGPSEQFF
d_gene: TRBD2
v_gene: TRBV7-3
j_gene: TRBJ2-1
abundance: NA

CDR3nt: TGTGCCAGCAGCTTGTCGAGGGTCGGGGGGTGGTACAATGAGCAGTTCTTC
CDR3aa: CASSLSRVGGWYNEQFF
d_gene: TRBD2
v_gene: TRBV5-8
j_gene: TRBJ2-1
abundance: NA

CDR3nt: TGTGCCAGCAGTTACCCGGGGGGGAACACTGAAGCTTTCTTT
CDR3aa: CASSYPGGNTEAFF
d_gene: NA
v_gene: TRBV6-5
j_gene: TRBJ1-1
abundance: NA

CDR3nt: TGTGCCAGCAGCGATTCTAGCGGGAGAGATACGCAGTATTTT
CDR3aa: CASSDSSGRDTQYF
d_gene: TRBD2
v_gene: TRBV9
j_gene: TRBJ2-3
abundance: NA

CDR3nt: TGTGCCAGCAGCTTGACCCCAGGACTAGCGGGAGTGAGCGAGCAGTACTTC
CDR3aa: CASSLTPGLAGVSEQYF
d_gene: TRBD2
v_gene: TRBV5-4
j_gene: TRBJ2-7
abundance: NA

CDR3nt: TGTGCCAGCAGTGGGACTAGCGAAAACCAAGAGACCCAGTACTTC
CDR3aa: CASSGTSENQETQYF
d_gene: TRBD2
v_gene: TRBV6-1
j_gene: TRBJ2-5
abundance: NA

CDR3nt: TGTGCCAGCAGTTACTCAGTAGGGTTACAGCAGCCCCAGCATTTT
CDR3aa: CASSYSVGLQQPQHF
d_gene: NA
v_gene: TRBV6-6
j_gene: TRBJ1-5
abundance: NA

CDR3nt: TGTGCCAGCAGCTTGGGGACAGACCCGGATGGCTACACCTTC
CDR3aa: CASSLGTDPDGYTF
d_gene: TRBD1
v_gene: TRBV7-2
j_gene: TRBJ1-2
abundance: NA

CDR3nt: TGTGCCAGCAGCATCACAACCCCCGCGGAGGGCCTAATCTATGAGCAGTTCTTC
CDR3aa: CASSITTPAEGLIYEQFF
d_gene: NA
v_gene: TRBV11-3
j_gene: TRBJ2-1
abundance: NA

CDR3nt: TGTGCCAGCAGCCTACAGGGTGTCGCCGGGGAGCTGTTTTTT
CDR3aa: CASSLQGVAGELFF
d_gene: NA
v_gene: TRBV7-2
j_gene: TRBJ2-2
abundance: NA

CDR3nt: TGTGCCGCGGGGGGTTCGGGACAGAGAGGAAACATTCAGTACTTC
CDR3aa: CAAGGSGQRGNIQYF
d_gene: NA
v_gene: TRBV2
j_gene: TRBJ2-4
abundance: NA

CDR3nt: TGTGCCAGCAGTTACTCGATCCCCGGGGAGCTGTTTTTT
CDR3aa: CASSYSIPGELFF
d_gene: NA
v_gene: TRBV6-5
j_gene: TRBJ2-2
abundance: NA

CDR3nt: TGTGCCAGCAGCGTAGCGGGAGGCTTCGGACTATCTGGTGCAGATACGCAGTATTTT
CDR3aa: CASSVAGGFGLSGADTQYF
d_gene: TRBD2
v_gene: TRBV9
j_gene: TRBJ2-3
abundance: NA

CDR3nt: TGTGCCAGCACTTTATCGGGGCAGGGCTACGAGCAGTACTTC
CDR3aa: CASTLSGQGYEQYF
d_gene: NA
v_gene: TRBV28
j_gene: TRBJ2-7
abundance: NA

CDR3nt: TGTGCCACCTTGGGGTCTAGCTCCTACGAGCAGTACTTC
CDR3aa: CATLGSSSYEQYF
d_gene: NA
v_gene: TRBV6-5
j_gene: TRBJ2-7
abundance: NA

CDR3nt: TGTGCCAGCAGCCAGATCGACAGGGGGGTTCAGCCCCAGCATTTT
CDR3aa: CASSQIDRGVQPQHF
d_gene: TRBD1
v_gene: TRBV28
j_gene: TRBJ1-5
abundance: NA

CDR3nt: TGTGCCAGCAGTTACGTGGGGAGCGAGCAGTACTTC
CDR3aa: CASSYVGSEQYF
d_gene: NA
v_gene: TRBV6-5
j_gene: TRBJ2-7
abundance: NA

CDR3nt: TGTGCCAGCGGACCCAGACAGGGGACTAATGAAAAACTGTTTTTT
CDR3aa: CASGPRQGTNEKLFF
d_gene: TRBD1
v_gene: TRBV27
j_gene: TRBJ1-4
abundance: NA

CDR3nt: TGTGCCAGCAGTACGGACAGAAATGAAAAACTGTTTTTT
CDR3aa: CASSTDRNEKLFF
d_gene: NA
v_gene: TRBV2
j_gene: TRBJ1-4
abundance: NA

CDR3nt: TGCGCCAGCAGCTTCTTGACAGGGGTGGGAGATACGCAGTATTTT
CDR3aa: CASSFLTGVGDTQYF
d_gene: TRBD1
v_gene: TRBV5-1
j_gene: TRBJ2-3
abundance: NA

CDR3nt: TGTGCCAGCAGAACTAGGGGGGGGGAGACCCAGTACTTC
CDR3aa: CASRTRGGETQYF
d_gene: NA
v_gene: TRBV7-2
j_gene: TRBJ2-5
abundance: NA

CDR3nt: TGTGCCAGCAGCCCGCAACAGGGGGCCACTGAAGCTTTCTTT
CDR3aa: CASSPQQGATEAFF
d_gene: TRBD1
v_gene: TRBV7-3
j_gene: TRBJ1-1
abundance: NA